The rows below give T cell receptor beta chains drawn from one sample of a study of cytomegalovirus exposure and HLA in healthy donors. Clones were sequenced by immunoSEQ multiplex PCR, and TCRdb holds only the in-frame ones, with some missing. The listing contains 140,000 to 150,000 clones. Sequencing was carried out using PBMCs. The receptors were sampled from a woman aged 45 to 65 in good health and CMV-seronegative. Each CDR3 is given with its conserved first and last residue. Each record gives: CDR3 protein, CDR3 DNA, V gene, D gene, J gene. D genes are given only for firm matches.

CDR3: CASSHVGQDLTMRQFF
DNA: TGCGCCAGCAGCCATGTGGGACAGGACCTTACAATGAGACAGTTCTTC
V: TRBV4-3
D: TRBD1
J: TRBJ2-1

CDR3: CASSPPGQGLAGGYTF
DNA: TGTGCCAGCAGTCCGCCTGGACAGGGTCTGGCCGGTGGCTACACCTTC
V: TRBV28
D: TRBD1
J: TRBJ1-2

CDR3: CASSGWTGMGTEAFF
DNA: TGTGCCAGCAGCGGTTGGACAGGGATGGGGACTGAAGCTTTCTTT
V: TRBV9
D: TRBD1
J: TRBJ1-1

CDR3: CAISGIDNQPQHF
DNA: TGTGCCATCTCAGGGATCGACAATCAGCCCCAGCATTTT
V: TRBV10-3
D: -
J: TRBJ1-5

CDR3: CAWRTGPSTDTQYF
DNA: TGTGCCTGGAGGACAGGGCCGAGCACAGATACGCAGTATTTT
V: TRBV30
D: TRBD1
J: TRBJ2-3

CDR3: CASSLYVSQAFF
DNA: TGTGCCAGCAGCTTATACGTCAGTCAGGCTTTCTTT
V: TRBV7-9
D: -
J: TRBJ1-1

CDR3: CASSQYPEQGEAFF
DNA: TGCGCCAGCAGCCAGTATCCTGAACAGGGTGAAGCTTTCTTT
V: TRBV4-1
D: -
J: TRBJ1-1

CDR3: CASSDSGRTGVGEAFF
DNA: TGTGCCAGCAGTGACTCTGGCCGGACAGGGGTTGGTGAAGCTTTCTTT
V: TRBV2
D: TRBD1
J: TRBJ1-1

CDR3: CASSLDPGEGNTIYF
DNA: TGCGCCAGCAGCTTGGACCCGGGGGAAGGAAACACCATATATTTT
V: TRBV5-1
D: -
J: TRBJ1-3

CDR3: CASSLIGGSNTGELFF
DNA: TGCGCCAGCAGCTTGATCGGGGGATCGAACACCGGGGAGCTGTTTTTT
V: TRBV5-1
D: -
J: TRBJ2-2

CDR3: CAWGQGSNQPQHF
DNA: TGTGCCTGGGGCCAGGGGAGCAATCAGCCCCAGCATTTT
V: TRBV30
D: -
J: TRBJ1-5

CDR3: CASSDGGVTDTQYF
DNA: TGTGCCAGCAGCGACGGGGGGGTGACAGATACGCAGTATTTT
V: TRBV11-3
D: TRBD2
J: TRBJ2-3

CDR3: CASSRMGGGETQYF
DNA: TGTGCTAGCAGCCGGATGGGGGGAGGAGAGACCCAGTACTTC
V: TRBV7-7
D: -
J: TRBJ2-5

CDR3: CASSPVWQGGQETQYF
DNA: TGTGCCAGCTCACCTGTATGGCAGGGGGGCCAAGAGACCCAGTACTTC
V: TRBV18
D: -
J: TRBJ2-5

CDR3: CASSLGSPVMNTEAFF
DNA: TGTGCCAGCAGTTTGGGGAGCCCAGTTATGAACACTGAAGCTTTCTTT
V: TRBV27
D: -
J: TRBJ1-1

CDR3: CASSRSEGVPWYTEAFF
DNA: TGTGCCAGCAGCCGGTCGGAGGGTGTCCCGTGGTACACTGAAGCTTTCTTT
V: TRBV5-4
D: -
J: TRBJ1-1

CDR3: CASSYGLQPNEKLFF
DNA: TGTGCCAGCAGTTATGGCTTACAGCCAAATGAAAAACTGTTTTTT
V: TRBV6-5
D: -
J: TRBJ1-4

CDR3: CASSQGGPGTGGSPLHF
DNA: TGTGCCAGCAGCCAAGGGGGCCCCGGGACAGGTGGCTCACCCCTCCACTTT
V: TRBV4-2
D: TRBD1
J: TRBJ1-6

CDR3: CASSSQGNTEAFF
DNA: TGTGCCAGCAGTTCACAGGGCAACACTGAAGCTTTCTTT
V: TRBV6-5
D: -
J: TRBJ1-1

CDR3: CASSYSVTGETEAFF
DNA: TGTGCCAGCAGTTACTCGGTGACAGGAGAGACTGAAGCTTTCTTT
V: TRBV6-5
D: -
J: TRBJ1-1

CDR3: CASSPIEPGNEQFF
DNA: TGTGCCAGCTCACCAATCGAACCCGGCAATGAGCAGTTCTTC
V: TRBV18
D: -
J: TRBJ2-1

CDR3: CASTPRGNTEAFF
DNA: TGTGCCAGCACTCCCCGGGGGAACACTGAAGCTTTCTTT
V: TRBV2
D: -
J: TRBJ1-1

CDR3: CASSQVGRQGNSPLHF
DNA: TGCGCCAGCAGCCAAGTTGGTCGACAGGGGAACTCACCCCTCCACTTT
V: TRBV4-1
D: TRBD1
J: TRBJ1-6

CDR3: CASSQKDSQGTDTQYF
DNA: TGCGCCAGCAGTCAAAAGGACAGCCAAGGGACAGATACGCAGTATTTT
V: TRBV23-1
D: -
J: TRBJ2-3

CDR3: CASSLGWSGNEQFF
DNA: TGTGCCAGCAGCTTGGGCTGGAGCGGGAATGAGCAGTTCTTC
V: TRBV5-4
D: -
J: TRBJ2-1

CDR3: CATSRDWDRENSPLHF
DNA: TGTGCCACCAGCAGAGACTGGGACAGGGAAAATTCACCCCTCCACTTT
V: TRBV15
D: TRBD1
J: TRBJ1-6

CDR3: CASSKVGGNQPQHF
DNA: TGTGCCAGCAGTAAGGTCGGGGGGAATCAGCCCCAGCATTTT
V: TRBV6-6
D: -
J: TRBJ1-5

CDR3: CASRPYLDSRNEQFF
DNA: TGCGCCAGCAGACCTTACCTGGACAGTCGCAATGAGCAGTTCTTC
V: TRBV5-1
D: -
J: TRBJ2-1

CDR3: CASFPLGGGYEQYF
DNA: TGTGCCAGCTTTCCGTTGGGGGGAGGCTACGAGCAGTACTTC
V: TRBV6-1
D: -
J: TRBJ2-7

CDR3: CASSRGTNNLTPYEQYF
DNA: TGTGCCAGCTCACGTGGGACAAACAACCTCACCCCCTACGAGCAGTACTTC
V: TRBV18
D: -
J: TRBJ2-7

CDR3: CASSFVGQTSGNTIYF
DNA: TGCGCCAGCAGCTTTGTAGGACAGACTTCTGGAAACACCATATATTTT
V: TRBV5-1
D: -
J: TRBJ1-3

CDR3: CASSQDGVYNSPLHF
DNA: TGTGCCAGCAGCCAAGACGGAGTTTATAATTCACCCCTCCACTTT
V: TRBV14
D: -
J: TRBJ1-6

CDR3: CASSRGQGNYGYTF
DNA: TGTGCCAGCTCCCGCGGACAGGGTAACTATGGCTACACCTTC
V: TRBV18
D: TRBD1
J: TRBJ1-2

CDR3: CASSLARGVAHEQFF
DNA: TGTGCCAGCAGCTTAGCGCGTGGGGTAGCGCATGAGCAGTTCTTC
V: TRBV7-9
D: -
J: TRBJ2-1

CDR3: CASSTLPGHDYEQYF
DNA: TGTGCCAGTAGTACCTTACCGGGACACGACTACGAGCAGTACTTC
V: TRBV19
D: -
J: TRBJ2-7

CDR3: CASSLGGEDYEQYF
DNA: TGCGCCAGCAGCTTGGGGGGGGAAGACTACGAGCAGTACTTC
V: TRBV5-1
D: -
J: TRBJ2-7

CDR3: CASSSGGTDTFEQYF
DNA: TGTGCCAGCAGCTCAGGGGGGACAGACACTTTCGAGCAGTACTTC
V: TRBV7-2
D: -
J: TRBJ2-7

CDR3: CASSTVGGNSGNTIYF
DNA: TGCGCCAGCAGCACCGTAGGCGGAAACTCTGGAAACACCATATATTTT
V: TRBV5-1
D: -
J: TRBJ1-3

CDR3: CASSFRRGGDEQFF
DNA: TGCGCCAGCAGCTTCCGGCGGGGGGGCGATGAGCAGTTCTTC
V: TRBV5-1
D: TRBD2
J: TRBJ2-1

CDR3: CASSPPLVLSPLHF
DNA: TGTGCCAGCAGCCCCCCCCTGGTTCTATCACCCCTCCACTTT
V: TRBV7-9
D: -
J: TRBJ1-6

CDR3: CASSAPGGARGETQYF
DNA: TGTGCCAGCAGTGCCCCCGGGGGGGCGAGGGGAGAGACCCAGTACTTC
V: TRBV25-1
D: TRBD2
J: TRBJ2-5

CDR3: CAWSVTVETQYF
DNA: TGTGCCTGGAGTGTAACGGTGGAGACCCAGTACTTC
V: TRBV30
D: -
J: TRBJ2-5

CDR3: CASSDRALGGETQYF
DNA: TGTGCCAGCAGTGACAGGGCCCTCGGGGGAGAGACCCAGTACTTC
V: TRBV9
D: -
J: TRBJ2-5

CDR3: CAWSRDFSGNTIYF
DNA: TGTGCCTGGAGCCGGGACTTCTCTGGAAACACCATATATTTT
V: TRBV30
D: -
J: TRBJ1-3

CDR3: CASSQGLAATYEQYF
DNA: TGCGCCAGCAGCCAAGGACTAGCCGCGACCTACGAGCAGTACTTC
V: TRBV4-3
D: TRBD2
J: TRBJ2-7

CDR3: CASSPGTSLVAYEQYF
DNA: TGTGCCAGCAGCCCCGGGACTAGCCTCGTCGCCTACGAGCAGTACTTC
V: TRBV9
D: TRBD2
J: TRBJ2-7

CDR3: CATQTTAHYGYTF
DNA: TGTGCCACCCAAACGACAGCGCACTATGGCTACACCTTC
V: TRBV6-5
D: -
J: TRBJ1-2

CDR3: CASSFLGVYTEAFF
DNA: TGTGCCAGTAGTTTCTTGGGAGTCTACACTGAAGCTTTCTTT
V: TRBV19
D: -
J: TRBJ1-1

CDR3: CSVPGLEGTF
DNA: TGCAGTGTCCCTGGACTGGAAGGGACCTTC
V: TRBV20-1
D: -
J: TRBJ1-2

CDR3: CASSVDGRTGGWETQYF
DNA: TGTGCCAGCAGCGTAGATGGGCGGACAGGGGGCTGGGAGACCCAGTACTTC
V: TRBV9
D: TRBD1
J: TRBJ2-5

CDR3: CASSLNTVYEQYF
DNA: TGTGCCAGCAGCTTGAATACGGTCTACGAGCAGTACTTC
V: TRBV5-4
D: -
J: TRBJ2-7

CDR3: CASSESGRGSYEQYF
DNA: TGTGCCAGCTCAGAGAGCGGGAGGGGCTCCTACGAGCAGTACTTC
V: TRBV18
D: TRBD2
J: TRBJ2-7

CDR3: CAWSRLANTGELFF
DNA: TGTGCCTGGAGTCGGCTAGCTAACACCGGGGAGCTGTTTTTT
V: TRBV30
D: -
J: TRBJ2-2

CDR3: CASSLGPERTQYF
DNA: TGTGCCAGCAGCTTGGGGCCGGAGAGAACCCAGTACTTC
V: TRBV5-5
D: -
J: TRBJ2-5

CDR3: CASSPPGYNEQFF
DNA: TGTGCCAGCAGCCCCCCCGGTTACAATGAGCAGTTCTTC
V: TRBV6-5
D: -
J: TRBJ2-1